Listed below are T cell receptor beta chains from one sample, sequenced in a study of T-cell memory formation after mild COVID-19. TCRdb itself ran the 5' RACE reads through MiXCR, one entry per CDR3 protein. The sample contains about 110,000 distinct CDR3 sequences, about a sixth of which appear only once. Sample: PBMCs or a T cell subset sorted from them (not recorded which). The receptor set was obtained from a man between 18 and 35 years old who had mild COVID-19 (a few samples of this study predate the infection). Cell type and time point are not known. Each CDR3 is given with its conserved first and last residue. A D gene is named only where the DNA matches it firmly. Clone size is not always given. Where it is, it says once, few, many or a class for expanded clones.

V	size	D	J	DNA	CDR3
TRBV7-8	.	.	TRBJ2-5	TGTGCCAGCCGGACCACTGCGTACCAAGAGACCCAGTACTTC	CASRTTAYQETQYF
TRBV7-2	few	.	TRBJ2-5	TGTGCCAGCAGCCCTTCCGGGACCCAAGAGACCCAGTACTTC	CASSPSGTQETQYF
TRBV7-3	many	TRBD2	TRBJ2-1	TGTGCCAGCAGCTCAAGCGGGGGGGGATACAATGAGCAGTTCTTC	CASSSSGGGYNEQFF
TRBV5-1	.	.	TRBJ1-5	TGCGCCAGCAGTTCGGGCTTCAATCAGCCCCAGCATTTT	CASSSGFNQPQHF
TRBV5-1	few	.	TRBJ1-1	TGCGCCAGCAGCCCCGGGCGGTTGAACACTGAAGCTTTCTTT	CASSPGRLNTEAFF
TRBV7-2	.	.	TRBJ1-5	TGTGCCAGCAGTTCCCAGGGGAGAGGCAATCAGCCCCAGCATTTT	CASSSQGRGNQPQHF
TRBV20-1	few	.	TRBJ2-3	TGCAGTGCTCCGGACAGCCACACAGATACGCAGTATTTT	CSAPDSHTDTQYF
TRBV7-3	few	.	TRBJ2-2	TGTGCCAGCAGCCAATCCGACAGCACCGGGGAGCTGTTTTTT	CASSQSDSTGELFF
TRBV2	few	TRBD2	TRBJ2-5	TGTGCCAGCAGTGGGGCTAGCGGGGGGCAAGAGACCCAGTACTTC	CASSGASGGQETQYF
TRBV5-1	.	.	TRBJ2-3	TGCGCCAGCAGCAGTCAGGGGCCCACAGATACGCAGTATTTT	CASSSQGPTDTQYF
TRBV4-1	few	.	TRBJ1-5	TGCGCCAGCAGTCCTGGTGTAGGCCGGAATCAGCCCCAGCATTTT	CASSPGVGRNQPQHF
TRBV27	few	TRBD2	TRBJ2-5	TGTGCCAGCAGTCACCGTCTAGCGGGGTCCGAGACCCAGTACTTC	CASSHRLAGSETQYF
TRBV7-2	few	TRBD1	TRBJ2-3	TGTGCCAGCAGTCGACAGGGAGATACGCAGTATTTT	CASSRQGDTQYF
TRBV5-1	few	.	TRBJ2-1	TGCGCCAGCAGCTTGGGGGAGGCGAACAATGAGCAGTTCTTC	CASSLGEANNEQFF
TRBV7-9	.	.	TRBJ1-1	TGTGCCAGCACCACGACGGGGCATAACGCTGAAGCTTTCTTT	CASTTTGHNAEAFF
TRBV18	few	.	TRBJ2-7	TGTGCCAGCTCACCAGGGGGCAGGATCTCCTACGAGCAGTACTTC	CASSPGGRISYEQYF
TRBV7-2	.	.	TRBJ2-5	TGTGCCAGCAGCTTAGCGATGCGGGGGACCCAGTACTTC	CASSLAMRGTQYF
TRBV24-1	few	TRBD1	TRBJ2-1	TGTGCCGCCGGACAGGGGGCGAACGATGAGCAGTTCTTC	CAAGQGANDEQFF
TRBV20-1	many	.	TRBJ1-1	TGCAGTGCTAGTGACGGATTCATGAACACTGAAGCTTTCTTT	CSASDGFMNTEAFF
TRBV5-1	.	.	TRBJ2-3	TGCGCCAGCATGAGTGGGAATCGGGATACGCAGTATTTT	CASMSGNRDTQYF
TRBV4-1	.	.	TRBJ2-2	TGCGCCAGCAGCCAAGGCAGACTGGGTTCCGGGGAGCTGTTTTTT	CASSQGRLGSGELFF
TRBV5-6	few	.	TRBJ2-1	TGTGCCAGCAGCGATTGGACCGACAATGAGCAGTTCTTC	CASSDWTDNEQFF
TRBV6-1	.	TRBD2	TRBJ2-1	TGTGCCAGCAGTGAAGAGAGCGGACTAGCGGATGAGCAGTTCTTC	CASSEESGLADEQFF
TRBV7-2	.	.	TRBJ2-3	TGTGCCAGCAGCAATAGGGTCGTCGGAGATACGCAGTATTTT	CASSNRVVGDTQYF
TRBV24-1	few	.	TRBJ2-3	TGTGCCACCAGTGATCCCTCTTCAGATACGCAGTATTTT	CATSDPSSDTQYF
TRBV29-1	.	.	TRBJ1-1	TGCAGCGTTGCTGGGCCGTCGAACACTGAAGCTTTCTTT	CSVAGPSNTEAFF
TRBV6-2/TRBV6-3	few	.	TRBJ1-1	TGTGCCAGCAGTTACCCTGACAGGACAGCTTTCTTT	CASSYPDRTAFF
TRBV6-5	many	TRBD2	TRBJ2-1	TGTGCCAGCAGTTTATCGTCTAGCGGGGAGTACAATGAGCAGTTCTTC	CASSLSSSGEYNEQFF
TRBV4-1	few	.	TRBJ2-3	TGCGCCAGCAGCCAAGAACAGTCAGGGGATACGCAGTATTTT	CASSQEQSGDTQYF
TRBV18	.	.	TRBJ2-1	TGTGCCAGCTCACCACGTCTGGAGAATGAGCAGTTCTTC	CASSPRLENEQFF
TRBV4-1	.	TRBD2	TRBJ2-3	TGCGCCAGCAGCCAAGAGCCCAGCGGGGGGCCATTAGATACGCAGTATTTT	CASSQEPSGGPLDTQYF
TRBV12-3/TRBV12-4	.	.	TRBJ1-2	TGTGCCAGTGACGACCCGGGACACCTCTATGGCTACACCTTC	CASDDPGHLYGYTF
TRBV3-1	few	TRBD2	TRBJ2-3	TGTGCCAGCAGCCACAGAGCGGGGGGGCGGGCAGATACGCAGTATTTT	CASSHRAGGRADTQYF
TRBV7-2	many	TRBD2	TRBJ2-2	TGTGCCAGCAGCTTCACTAGCGGGGTCACCGGGGAGCTGTTTTTT	CASSFTSGVTGELFF
TRBV7-9	few	.	TRBJ2-1	TGTGCCAGCAGCTTGGCCCGGACTCGCGCTTACAATGAGCAGTTCTTC	CASSLARTRAYNEQFF
TRBV5-1	few	TRBD1	TRBJ2-7	TGCGCCAGCAGACCGGGACAGGGTTTCTACGAGCAGTACTTC	CASRPGQGFYEQYF
TRBV18	.	.	TRBJ1-1	TGTGCCAGCTCGGCCGTGGGGCAGGGGAGGACTGAAGCTTTCTTT	CASSAVGQGRTEAFF
TRBV30	.	.	TRBJ1-5	TGTGCCTGGACTCAAGGAGGCGGTCAGCCCCAGCATTTT	CAWTQGGGQPQHF
TRBV20-1	.	.	TRBJ2-7	TGCAGTGCTAGTCGGGGGGCGTCGGTTTACGAGCAGTACTTC	CSASRGASVYEQYF
TRBV20-1	.	.	TRBJ2-3	TGCAGTGCTAGCGGTCCCACAGATACGCAGTATTTT	CSASGPTDTQYF
TRBV20-1	many	TRBD1	TRBJ2-7	TGCAGTGCTACCCGACAGGGTGCCTACGAGCAGTACTTC	CSATRQGAYEQYF
TRBV12-3/TRBV12-4	.	.	TRBJ2-5	TGTGCCAGCAGTTACCCCAGCGCGGAGACCCAGTACTTC	CASSYPSAETQYF
TRBV19	.	.	TRBJ2-3	TGTGCCAGTAGACGGCGGGACAGATCGGCCTCGATCACAGATACGCAGTATTTT	CASRRRDRSASITDTQYF
TRBV2	few	.	TRBJ1-1	TGTGCCAGCGAGGTGGCGGGGGGACACACTGAAGCTTTCTTT	CASEVAGGHTEAFF
TRBV15	.	TRBD1	TRBJ1-4	TGTGCCACCAGCAGCCGGGACAGGGGGCATGAAAAACTGTTTTTT	CATSSRDRGHEKLFF
TRBV5-1	.	.	TRBJ2-7	TGCGCCAGCAGCCCTGGTTTCACTAACGAGCAGTACTTC	CASSPGFTNEQYF
TRBV30	few	.	TRBJ1-6	TGTGCCTGGAGTGTACAGGAGGCGACACCCCTCCACTTT	CAWSVQEATPLHF
TRBV5-1	few	.	TRBJ1-2	TGCGCCAGCAGCGCAGGGCGTTTAGGCTACACCTTC	CASSAGRLGYTF
TRBV27	few	.	TRBJ1-5	TGTGCCAGCAGTTTAAGTTGGGGAGGCCAGCCCCAGCATTTT	CASSLSWGGQPQHF
TRBV6-5	few	.	TRBJ2-7	TGTGCCAGCAGGCGGGCCAGCTCCTACGAGCAGTACTTC	CASRRASSYEQYF
TRBV15	few	.	TRBJ1-1	TGTGCCACCAGCAGAGGGTTTAACAGGAGGAACACTGAAGCTTTCTTT	CATSRGFNRRNTEAFF
TRBV28	.	.	TRBJ1-4	TGTGCCAGCAGTGGCAGCGGACTTAGAAATGAAAAACTGTTTTTT	CASSGSGLRNEKLFF